Following are 8 T cell receptor beta chains from one sample sequenced in a study of CD4 and CD8 cells across lung adenocarcinoma regions. TCRdb recomputed calls from the PCR reads with MiXCR, one row per CDR3 protein. The sample has 5,000 to 6,000 distinct CDR3 sequences; about 53% are singletons. The sequenced sample was CD4+ T cells from the margin of a lung tumor. Receptors originate from a male donor with lung adenocarcinoma. The CD4 and CD8 labels of this study may be unreliable.

Comment on this clonotype: The junction departs from the called germline gene at one end, perhaps through a read error. The chain couples TRBV14 to TRBJ2-5; the match to TRBD2 covers 8 bases. The CDR3 consists of 15 residues. Germline V CDR1 and CDR2: SGHDN, FVKESK. The CDR3 nucleotides are TGTGCCAGGGGGCACGTTAGCGGGGACCCAGAGACGCAGTACTTC. This sequence encodes CARGHVSGDPETQYF.

This clonotype has only a few counts. One end of the junction varies from germline; a read error may be responsible. This chain uses TRBV5-1 with TRBJ2-1, with 9 bases that match TRBD1. The CDR3 is made up of 12 amino acids. Germline V gene sequence: CDR1 SGHRS, CDR2 YFSETQ. CDR3 region: CASRRTGEKLYF. CDR3 in DNA: TGCGCCAGCAGAAGGACAGGGGAGAAACTGTACTTC. Together with reference TRBV5-1 and TRBJ2-1, the CDR3 gives the full variable domain: KAGVTQTPRYLIKTRGQQVTLSCSPISGHRSVSWYQQTPGQGLQFLFEYFSETQRNKGNFPGRFSGRQFSNSRSEMNVSTLELGDSALYLCASRRTGEKLYFGPGTRLTVL.

Points on this clonotype: At one of its ends the junction is not consistent with the germline gene, which may arise from a read error. The chain couples TRBV27 to TRBJ2-5; TRBD1 is a possible D gene (6 bases). Germline lookup yields CDR1 MNHEY and CDR2 SMNVEV (reference sequence). This CDR3 is 17 amino acids long. CDR3 region: CASSPGRGGRGPETQYF. The CDR3 nucleotides read TGTGCCAGCAGTCCTGGCCGAGGGGGTCGTGGCCCAGAGACGCAGTATTTC.

The chain joins TRBV6-5 to TRBJ2-7; D is unresolved. Germline V lookup: CDR1 MNHEY, CDR2 SVGAGI. The length of the CDR3 is 13 residues. V was shortened by 0 bases and J by 1 base, with 4 bases between the two germline ends. CDR3: CASSYSMSYEQYF. The DNA of the CDR3 is TGTGCCAGCAGTTACTCGATGTCCTACGAGCAGTACTTC.

This sequence joins TRBV25-1 and TRBJ2-3; unclear D gene. The CDR3 loop spans 13 amino acids. The V and J ends lost 5 bases and 5 bases respectively, with 11 bases between them. The germline gives CDR1 MGHDK, CDR2 SYGVNS. In DNA, the CDR3 is TGTGCCAGCAGTAAAAGAGGCAAAGATACGCAGTATTTT. Its protein is CASSKRGKDTQYF.

About this clonotype: A read error may produce the germline difference seen at one junction end. V and J are TRBV10-2 and TRBJ2-5; 9 nucleotides align to TRBD1. This CDR3 region has 16 residues. The germline CDR1 and CDR2 sequences are WSHSY and SAAADI. The CDR3 loop reads CASSGTGEGSKDTQYF. DNA for the CDR3: TGCGCCAGCAGTGGGACAGGGGAGGGCTCCAAAGATACCCAGTACTTC.

The chain has TRBV6-1 and TRBJ2-1; perhaps TRBD1 as D (6 bases). The ends were cut back, 7 bases at V and 0 bases at J, with 16 bases in the middle. CDR3 length equals 16 residues. Germline values: CDR1 MNHNS, CDR2 SASEGT. The CDR3 DNA is TGTGCCAGCAAGCGAGGATCAGGGGTCTCCTACAATGAGCAGTTCTTC. It yields the protein CASKRGSGVSYNEQFF.

This clonotype ranks as medium-sized. As DNA, the CDR3 is TGTGCCACCAGGATGGGGGTGGGCACTGAAGCTTTCTTT. It encodes CATRMGVGTEAFF. V usage is TRBV6-1 and J usage is TRBJ1-1; D is possibly TRBD1 (5 bases). The CDR3 is 13 residues long. Trimming cost V 10 bases and J 4 bases, with 16 bases left between them. The germline gives CDR1 MNHNS, CDR2 SASEGT.